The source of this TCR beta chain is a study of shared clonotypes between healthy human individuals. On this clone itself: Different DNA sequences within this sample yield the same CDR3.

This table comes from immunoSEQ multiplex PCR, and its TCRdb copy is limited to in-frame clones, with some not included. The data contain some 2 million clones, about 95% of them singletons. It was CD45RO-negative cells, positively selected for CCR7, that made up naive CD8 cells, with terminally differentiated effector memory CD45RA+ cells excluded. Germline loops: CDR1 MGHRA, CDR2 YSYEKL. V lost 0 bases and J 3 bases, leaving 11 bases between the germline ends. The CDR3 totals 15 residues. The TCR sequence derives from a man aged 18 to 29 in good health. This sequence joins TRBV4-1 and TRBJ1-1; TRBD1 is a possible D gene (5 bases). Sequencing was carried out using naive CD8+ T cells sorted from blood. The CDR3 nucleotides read TGCGCCAGCAGCCAAGATGCCCGGGGGGACACTGAAGCTTTCTTT. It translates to CASSQDARGDTEAFF.